This T cell receptor (beta chain) was obtained from a study of cytomegalovirus exposure and HLA in healthy donors. Overall study findings and caveats: It has been reported that TCR beta sequences accurately predicted the HLA-A and HLA-B alleles of most subjects.

Primers for the PCR totalled 60 Vbeta and 13 Jbeta. TCRdb keeps only in-frame clones here, not all; method: immunoSEQ multiplex PCR. The sample is made up of some 50,000 clones, and the top ten hold approximately 1% of it. V was clipped by 3 bases and J by 2 bases, with 10 bases between them. From germline, CDR1 is LGHNA and CDR2 YNFKEQ. CDR3 length: 14 residues. Points on this clone: Its specificity is not known.

Each donor was healthy, and each was a bone marrow donor. This sequence was found in a woman aged 35 to 49 in good health and CMV-seronegative. V is TRBV4-2 and J is TRBJ1-1, with D tentatively TRBD1 (6 bases). Sequencing input: PBMCs. CDR3 amino acids: CASSHPRGNTEAFF. The CDR3 region has the DNA TGTGCCAGCAGCCACCCCAGGGGAAACACTGAAGCTTTCTTT.